This T cell receptor beta chain was observed in a study of blood T cell repertoires in COVID-19. Study background: COVID-19 samples collected from the United States, Italy and Spain covered acute and convalescent phases. T cells, B-cell-depleted T cells, or PBMCs provided the cDNA or gDNA that served as material.

The CDR3 sequence is 15 residues long. CDR1 and CDR2 (germline): SGHRS, YFSETQ. The V and J ends lost 3 bases and 4 bases respectively, with 11 bases between them. Some clones are missing from TCRdb's copy, which holds only in-frame ones; the method was immunoSEQ multiplex PCR. The profile covers about 200,000 clones, with 70% to 90% appearing a single time and roughly 0.91% taken by the ten largest. This clone showed up just a few times. This receptor was taken from a man in his 60s with COVID-19, enrolled during active disease. This rearrangement joins TRBV5-1 to TRBJ2-6; no firm D call. Material for sequencing was peripheral blood. The CDR3 bases are TGCGCCAGCAGCTCCGACATGCCAGGGGCCAACGTCCTGACTTTC. It yields the protein CASSSDMPGANVLTF.